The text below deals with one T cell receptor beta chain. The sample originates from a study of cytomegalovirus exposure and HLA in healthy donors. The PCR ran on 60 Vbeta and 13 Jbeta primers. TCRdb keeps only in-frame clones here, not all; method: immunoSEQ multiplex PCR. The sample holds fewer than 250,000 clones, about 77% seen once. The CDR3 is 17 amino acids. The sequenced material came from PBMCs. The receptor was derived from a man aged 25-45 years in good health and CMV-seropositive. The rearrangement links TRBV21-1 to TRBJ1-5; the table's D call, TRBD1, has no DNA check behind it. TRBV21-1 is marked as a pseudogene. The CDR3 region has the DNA TGTGCCAGCAGCTTCATACAAGGGGCTGAGAGCAATCAGCCCCAGCATTTT. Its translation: CASSFIQGAESNQPQHF.